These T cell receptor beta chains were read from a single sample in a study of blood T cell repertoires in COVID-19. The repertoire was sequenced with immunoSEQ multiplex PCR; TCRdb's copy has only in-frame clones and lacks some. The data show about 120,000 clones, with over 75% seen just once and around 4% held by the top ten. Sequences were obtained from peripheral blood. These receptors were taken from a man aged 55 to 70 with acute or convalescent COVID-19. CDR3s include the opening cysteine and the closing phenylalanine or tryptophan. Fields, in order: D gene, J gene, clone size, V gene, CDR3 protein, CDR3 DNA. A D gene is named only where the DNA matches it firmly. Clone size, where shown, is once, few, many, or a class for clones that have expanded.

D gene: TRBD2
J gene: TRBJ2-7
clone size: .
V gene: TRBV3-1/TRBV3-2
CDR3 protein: CASSPRGLDYEQYF
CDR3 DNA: TGTGCCAGCAGCCCAAGAGGACTAGACTACGAGCAGTACTTC

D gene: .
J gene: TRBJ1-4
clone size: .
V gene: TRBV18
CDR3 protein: CASSPGTGEKLFF
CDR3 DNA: TGTGCCAGCTCACCAGGAACAGGGGAAAAACTGTTTTTT

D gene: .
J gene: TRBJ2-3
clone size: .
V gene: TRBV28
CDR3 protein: CASIRLGGGTDTQYF
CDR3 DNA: TGTGCCAGCATCCGATTAGGCGGGGGCACAGATACGCAGTATTTT

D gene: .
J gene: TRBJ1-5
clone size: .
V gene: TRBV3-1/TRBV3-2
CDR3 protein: CASSQDTLGNQPQHF
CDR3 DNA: TGTGCCAGCAGCCAAGATACACTAGGCAATCAGCCCCAGCATTTT

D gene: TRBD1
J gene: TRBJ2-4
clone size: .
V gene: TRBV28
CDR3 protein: CASSPQGQGEAKNIQYF
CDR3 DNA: TGTGCCAGCAGTCCCCAGGGACAGGGGGAAGCCAAAAACATTCAGTACTTC

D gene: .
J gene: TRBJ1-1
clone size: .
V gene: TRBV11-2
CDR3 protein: CASSLNGGSRAEAFF
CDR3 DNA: TGTGCCAGCAGCTTAAATGGGGGCTCGCGGGCTGAAGCTTTCTTT

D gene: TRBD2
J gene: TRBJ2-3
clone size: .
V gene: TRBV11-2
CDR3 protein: CASSLGTSGITDTQYF
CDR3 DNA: TGTGCCAGCAGCTTAGGGACTAGCGGAATCACAGATACGCAGTATTTT

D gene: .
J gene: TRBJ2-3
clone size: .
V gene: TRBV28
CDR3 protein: CASHPMVGEWDTQYF
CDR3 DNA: TGTGCCAGCCACCCCATGGTGGGAGAGTGGGATACGCAGTATTTT

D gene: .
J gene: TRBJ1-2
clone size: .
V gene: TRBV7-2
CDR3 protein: CASQLLTGEGYTF
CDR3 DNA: TGTGCCAGCCAGCTCTTGACAGGAGAAGGCTACACCTTC

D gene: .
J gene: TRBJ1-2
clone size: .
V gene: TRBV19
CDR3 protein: CASREEELGYTF
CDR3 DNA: TGTGCCAGTAGGGAGGAGGAGTTGGGCTACACCTTC

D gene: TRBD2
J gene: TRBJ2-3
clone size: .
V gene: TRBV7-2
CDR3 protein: CASSLGFSGSGDTQYF
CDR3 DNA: TGTGCCAGCAGCTTAGGGTTTAGCGGGTCTGGAGATACGCAGTATTTT

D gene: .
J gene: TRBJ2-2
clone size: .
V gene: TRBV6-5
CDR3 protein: CASSYQVAGELFF
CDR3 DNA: TGTGCCAGCAGTTACCAGGTTGCCGGGGAGCTGTTTTTT

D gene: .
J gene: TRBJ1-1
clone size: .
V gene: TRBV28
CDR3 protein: CASSPPGSMNTEAFF
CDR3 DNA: TGTGCCAGCAGTCCCCCAGGGTCCATGAACACTGAAGCTTTCTTT

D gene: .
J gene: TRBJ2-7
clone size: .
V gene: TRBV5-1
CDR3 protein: CASSPGLQIGIYEQYF
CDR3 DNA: TGCGCCAGCAGCCCAGGACTTCAGATAGGGATCTACGAGCAGTACTTC

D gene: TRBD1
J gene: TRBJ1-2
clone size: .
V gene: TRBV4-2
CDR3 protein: CASSQDRQGNYGYTF
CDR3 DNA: TGTGCCAGCAGCCAGGATAGACAGGGGAACTATGGCTACACCTTC

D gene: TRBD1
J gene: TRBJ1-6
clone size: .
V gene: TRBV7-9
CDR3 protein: CASSPGQGGSPLHF
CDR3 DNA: TGTGCCAGCAGTCCGGGACAGGGTGGTTCACCCCTCCACTTT

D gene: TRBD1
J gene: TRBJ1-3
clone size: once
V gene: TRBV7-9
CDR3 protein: CASNHLPGQESSGNTIYF
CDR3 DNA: TGTGCCAGCAACCACCTGCCGGGACAGGAAAGCTCTGGAAACACCATATATTTT

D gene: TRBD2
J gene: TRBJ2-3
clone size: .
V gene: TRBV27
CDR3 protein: CASSPPVSRRERTDTQYF
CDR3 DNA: TGTGCCAGCAGCCCCCCCGTGAGTCGGCGGGAGAGGACAGATACGCAGTATTTT

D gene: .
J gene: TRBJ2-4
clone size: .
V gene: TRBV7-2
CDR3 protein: CASSLRQEPPIQYF
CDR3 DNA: TGTGCCAGCAGCTTAAGACAAGAGCCCCCGATTCAGTACTTC

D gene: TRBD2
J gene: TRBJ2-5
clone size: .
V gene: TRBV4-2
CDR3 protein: CAGSQEVREARETQYF
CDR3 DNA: TGTGCCGGCAGCCAAGAAGTTCGGGAGGCGAGAGAGACCCAGTACTTC

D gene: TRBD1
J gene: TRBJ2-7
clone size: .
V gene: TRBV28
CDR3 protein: CASSEGTATYEQYF
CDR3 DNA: TGTGCCAGCAGTGAGGGGACAGCCACGTACGAGCAGTACTTC

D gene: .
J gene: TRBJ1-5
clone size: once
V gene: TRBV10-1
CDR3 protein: CASSVDSPLNQPQHF
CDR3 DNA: TGCGCCAGCAGTGTGGACAGCCCACTTAATCAGCCCCAGCATTTT

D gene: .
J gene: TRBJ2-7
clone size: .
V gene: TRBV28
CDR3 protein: CASSFPRGAYEQYF
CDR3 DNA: TGTGCCAGCAGTTTCCCCCGGGGAGCCTACGAGCAGTACTTC

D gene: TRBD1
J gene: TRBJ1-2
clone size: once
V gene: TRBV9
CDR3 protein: CASSPETGGYGYTF
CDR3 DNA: TGTGCCAGCAGCCCCGAGACAGGGGGCTATGGCTACACCTTC

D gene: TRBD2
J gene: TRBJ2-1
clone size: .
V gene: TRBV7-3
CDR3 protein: CASSLGPSSGRAKGYNEQFF
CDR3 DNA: TGTGCCAGCAGCTTAGGGCCTTCTAGCGGGAGGGCCAAGGGCTACAATGAGCAGTTCTTC

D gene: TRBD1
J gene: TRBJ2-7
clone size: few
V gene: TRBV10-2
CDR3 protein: CASSPTTGGEQYF
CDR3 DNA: TGCGCCAGCAGTCCAACTACAGGGGGTGAGCAGTACTTC

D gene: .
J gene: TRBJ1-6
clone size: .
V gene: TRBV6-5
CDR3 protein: CASSPGTTPLHF
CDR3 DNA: TGTGCCAGCAGTCCGGGGACTACACCCCTCCACTTT

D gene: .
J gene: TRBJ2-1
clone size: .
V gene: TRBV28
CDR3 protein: CASQESGVGYNEQFF
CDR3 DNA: TGTGCCTCCCAGGAGTCGGGAGTAGGCTACAATGAGCAGTTCTTC

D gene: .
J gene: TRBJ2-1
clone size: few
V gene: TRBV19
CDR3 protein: CASRPNGVNEQFF
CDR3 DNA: TGTGCCAGTAGACCGAACGGGGTAAATGAGCAGTTCTTC

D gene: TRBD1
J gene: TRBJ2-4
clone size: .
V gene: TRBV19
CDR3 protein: CGQGGNIQYF
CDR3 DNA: TGTGGACAGGGCGGGAACATTCAGTACTTC

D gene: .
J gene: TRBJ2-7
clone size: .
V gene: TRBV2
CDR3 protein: CASSVTFSYEQYF
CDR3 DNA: TGTGCCAGCAGTGTGACATTTTCCTACGAGCAGTACTTC

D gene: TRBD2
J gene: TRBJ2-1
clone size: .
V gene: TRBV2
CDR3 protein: CASSGSGRGRNEQFF
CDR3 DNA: TGTGCCAGCAGTGGTAGCGGGAGGGGGCGCAATGAGCAGTTCTTC

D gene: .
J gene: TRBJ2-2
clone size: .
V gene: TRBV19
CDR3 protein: CASSARGDIRQGNTGELFF
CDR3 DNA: TGTGCCAGTAGTGCCCGCGGAGATATCCGGCAGGGGAACACCGGGGAGCTGTTTTTT

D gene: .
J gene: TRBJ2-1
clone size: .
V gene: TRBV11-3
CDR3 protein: CASSPTGFPTEQFF
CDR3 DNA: TGTGCCAGCAGCCCCACGGGATTCCCTACAGAGCAGTTCTTC

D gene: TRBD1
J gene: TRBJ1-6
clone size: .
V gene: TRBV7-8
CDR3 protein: CASRQTGNNSPLHF
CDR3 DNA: TGTGCCAGCAGACAGACAGGGAATAATTCACCCCTCCACTTT

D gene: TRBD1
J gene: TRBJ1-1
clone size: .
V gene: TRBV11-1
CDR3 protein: CASSEGQGSTEAFF
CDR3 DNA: TGTGCCAGCAGCGAAGGACAGGGATCCACTGAAGCTTTCTTT

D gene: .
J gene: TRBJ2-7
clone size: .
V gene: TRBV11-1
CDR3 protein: CASRSSRVNEQYF
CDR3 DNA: TGTGCCAGCAGATCCAGCAGGGTCAACGAGCAGTACTTC

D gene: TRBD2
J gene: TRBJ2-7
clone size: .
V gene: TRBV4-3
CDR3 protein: CASSQDPAGGLSYEQYF
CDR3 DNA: TGCGCCAGCAGCCAAGACCCAGCGGGAGGTCTCTCCTACGAGCAGTACTTC

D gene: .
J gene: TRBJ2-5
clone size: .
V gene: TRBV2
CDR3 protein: CASSDIKETQYF
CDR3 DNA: TGTGCCAGCAGCGACATAAAAGAGACCCAGTACTTC

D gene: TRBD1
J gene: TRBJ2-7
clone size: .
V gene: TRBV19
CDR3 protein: CASSIDGTDYYEQYF
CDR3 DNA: TGTGCCAGTAGTATAGACGGGACAGACTACTACGAGCAGTACTTC

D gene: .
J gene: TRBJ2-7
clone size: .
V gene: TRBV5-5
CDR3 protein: CASSLGVTRYEQYF
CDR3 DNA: TGTGCCAGCAGCTTGGGCGTTACCAGGTACGAGCAGTACTTC